The subject of this entry is one TCR beta chain. The method was immunoSEQ multiplex PCR; TCRdb's version includes in-frame clones alone and lacks a portion of them. The sample carries under 150,000 clones, around three quarters recorded once. The data were taken from a study of blood T cell repertoires in COVID-19. The germline V gene encodes CDR1 MNHEY and CDR2 SMNVEV (reference sequence). The CDR3 is 17 amino acids. The J segment lost 3 bases and the V segment lost 4 bases, leaving 10 bases of the junction unmatched. Source material: peripheral blood. The gene calls are TRBV27 and TRBJ2-3, with 10 bases that match TRBD1. This receptor was taken from a woman between 65 and 79 years old with acute or convalescent COVID-19. Written as DNA, the CDR3 is TGTGCCAGCAGTTCTCCCCGGGGGACAGGGGATACAGATACGCAGTATTTT. This codes for CASSSPRGTGDTDTQYF.